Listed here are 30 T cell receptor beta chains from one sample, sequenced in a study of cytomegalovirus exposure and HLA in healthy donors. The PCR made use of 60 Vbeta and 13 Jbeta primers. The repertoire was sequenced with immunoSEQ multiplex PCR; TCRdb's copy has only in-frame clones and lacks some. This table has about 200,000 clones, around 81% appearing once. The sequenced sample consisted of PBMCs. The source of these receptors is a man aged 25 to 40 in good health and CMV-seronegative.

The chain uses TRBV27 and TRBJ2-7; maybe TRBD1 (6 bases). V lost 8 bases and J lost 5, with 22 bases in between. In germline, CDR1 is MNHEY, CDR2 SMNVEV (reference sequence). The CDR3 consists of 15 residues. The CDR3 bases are TGTGCCAGCTCACTCATGGCCAGGGGCATAAACGAGCAGTACTTC. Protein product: CASSLMARGINEQYF.

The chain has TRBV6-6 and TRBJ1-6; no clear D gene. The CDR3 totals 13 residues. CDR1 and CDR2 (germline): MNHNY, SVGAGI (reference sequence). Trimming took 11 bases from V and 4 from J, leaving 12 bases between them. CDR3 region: CACREGYNSPLHF. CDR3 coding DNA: TGTGCCTGTCGGGAGGGATATAATTCACCCCTCCACTTT.

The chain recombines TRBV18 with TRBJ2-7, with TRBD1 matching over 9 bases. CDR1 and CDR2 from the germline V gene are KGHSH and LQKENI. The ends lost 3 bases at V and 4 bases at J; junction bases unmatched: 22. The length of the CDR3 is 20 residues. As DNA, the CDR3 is TGTGCCAGCTCACCCTATCCCGGGACAGGGTTTGACGGCAAAACTTACGAGCAGTACTTC. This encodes CASSPYPGTGFDGKTYEQYF.

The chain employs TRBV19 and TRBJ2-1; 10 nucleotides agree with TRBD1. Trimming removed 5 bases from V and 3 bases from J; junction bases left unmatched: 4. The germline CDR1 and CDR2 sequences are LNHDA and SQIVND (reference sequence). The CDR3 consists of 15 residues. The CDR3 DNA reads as TGTGCCAGTAGTGACCGGGACAGGGGCTACAATGAGCAGTTCTTC. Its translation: CASSDRDRGYNEQFF.

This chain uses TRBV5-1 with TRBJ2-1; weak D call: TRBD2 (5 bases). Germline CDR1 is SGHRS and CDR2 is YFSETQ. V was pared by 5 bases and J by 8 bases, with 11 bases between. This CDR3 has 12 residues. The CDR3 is CASSRTLDEQFF. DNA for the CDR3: TGCGCCAGCAGTCGGACTTTGGATGAGCAGTTCTTC. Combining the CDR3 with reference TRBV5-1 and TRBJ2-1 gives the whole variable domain KAGVTQTPRYLIKTRGQQVTLSCSPISGHRSVSWYQQTPGQGLQFLFEYFSETQRNKGNFPGRFSGRQFSNSRSEMNVSTLELGDSALYLCASSRTLDEQFFGPGTRLTVL.

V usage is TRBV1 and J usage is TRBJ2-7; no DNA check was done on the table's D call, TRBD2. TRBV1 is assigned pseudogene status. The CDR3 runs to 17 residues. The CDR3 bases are TGCACCAGCAGCCAGGTTACGGGACTAGCGGAGACCTACGAGCAGTACTTC. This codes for CTSSQVTGLAETYEQYF.

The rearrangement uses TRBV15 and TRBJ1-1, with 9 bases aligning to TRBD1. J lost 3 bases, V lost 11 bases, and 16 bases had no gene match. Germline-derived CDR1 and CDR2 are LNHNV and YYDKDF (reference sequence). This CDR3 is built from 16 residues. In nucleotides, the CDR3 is TGTGCCGTCGGATCTTCTTTGTGGACAGGGGACACTGAAGCTTTCTTT. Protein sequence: CAVGSSLWTGDTEAFF.

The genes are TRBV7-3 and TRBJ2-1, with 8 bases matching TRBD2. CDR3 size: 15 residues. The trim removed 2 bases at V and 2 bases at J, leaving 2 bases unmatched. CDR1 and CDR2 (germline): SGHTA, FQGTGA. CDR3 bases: TGTGCCAGCAGCTTAGATAGCGGGGCCTACAATGAGCAGTTCTTC. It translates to CASSLDSGAYNEQFF.

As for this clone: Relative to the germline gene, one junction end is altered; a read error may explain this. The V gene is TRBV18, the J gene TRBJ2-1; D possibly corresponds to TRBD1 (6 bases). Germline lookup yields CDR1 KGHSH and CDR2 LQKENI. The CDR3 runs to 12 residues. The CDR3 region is CASSPRDNEQFF. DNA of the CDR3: TGTGCCAGCTCACCACGGGACAACGAGCAGTTCTTC.

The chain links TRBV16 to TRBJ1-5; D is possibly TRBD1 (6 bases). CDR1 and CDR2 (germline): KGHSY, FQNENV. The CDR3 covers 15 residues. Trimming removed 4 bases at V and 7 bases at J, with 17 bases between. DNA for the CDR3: TGTGCCAGCAGCCGCCTCCGGGGGGGCTGGCAGCCCCAGCATTTT. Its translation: CASSRLRGGWQPQHF.

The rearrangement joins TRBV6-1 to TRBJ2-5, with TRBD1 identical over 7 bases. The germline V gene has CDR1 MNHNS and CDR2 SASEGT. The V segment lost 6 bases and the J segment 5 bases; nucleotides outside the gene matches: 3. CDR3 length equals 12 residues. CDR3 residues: CASRTTGETQYF. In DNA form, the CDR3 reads TGTGCCAGCAGGACGACAGGGGAGACCCAGTACTTC.

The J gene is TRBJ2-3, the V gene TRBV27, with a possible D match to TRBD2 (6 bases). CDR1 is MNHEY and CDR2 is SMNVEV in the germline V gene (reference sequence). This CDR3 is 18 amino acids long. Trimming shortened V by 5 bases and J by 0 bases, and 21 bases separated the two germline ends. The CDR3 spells CASSTTGLARPSTDTQYF. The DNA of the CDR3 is TGTGCCAGCAGTACAACGGGGCTAGCGAGACCTAGCACAGATACGCAGTATTTT.

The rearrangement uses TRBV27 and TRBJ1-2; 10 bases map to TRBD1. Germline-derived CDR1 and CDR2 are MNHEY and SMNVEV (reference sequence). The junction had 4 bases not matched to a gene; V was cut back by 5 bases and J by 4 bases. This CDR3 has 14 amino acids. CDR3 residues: CASSLDRGSYGYTF. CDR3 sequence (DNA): TGTGCCAGCAGTCTGGACAGGGGGAGCTATGGCTACACCTTC.

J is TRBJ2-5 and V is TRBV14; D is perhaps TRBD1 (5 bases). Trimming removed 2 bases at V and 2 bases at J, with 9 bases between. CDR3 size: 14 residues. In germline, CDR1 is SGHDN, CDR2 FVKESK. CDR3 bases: TGTGCCAGCAGCCAAAATGCAGGGCAAGAGACCCAGTACTTC. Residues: CASSQNAGQETQYF. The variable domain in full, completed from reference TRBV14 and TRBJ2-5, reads EAGVTQFPSHSVIEKGQTVTLRCDPISGHDNLYWYRRVMGKEIKFLLHFVKESKQDESGMPNNRFLAERTGGTYSTLKVQPAELEDSGVYFCASSQNAGQETQYFGPGTRLLVL.

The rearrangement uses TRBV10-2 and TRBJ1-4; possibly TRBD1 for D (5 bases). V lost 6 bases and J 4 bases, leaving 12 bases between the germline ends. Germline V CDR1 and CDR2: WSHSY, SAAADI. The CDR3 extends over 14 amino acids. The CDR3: CASRGQGFNEKLFF. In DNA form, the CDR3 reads TGCGCCAGCAGAGGCCAGGGATTTAATGAAAAACTGTTTTTT.

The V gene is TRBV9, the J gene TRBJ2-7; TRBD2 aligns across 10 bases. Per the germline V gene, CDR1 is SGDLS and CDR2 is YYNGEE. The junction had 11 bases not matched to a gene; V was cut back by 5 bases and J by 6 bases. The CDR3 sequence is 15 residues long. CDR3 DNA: TGTGCCAGCAGTGGCGGGACTAGCGTGAGGGGCGAGCAGTACTTC. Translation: CASSGGTSVRGEQYF.

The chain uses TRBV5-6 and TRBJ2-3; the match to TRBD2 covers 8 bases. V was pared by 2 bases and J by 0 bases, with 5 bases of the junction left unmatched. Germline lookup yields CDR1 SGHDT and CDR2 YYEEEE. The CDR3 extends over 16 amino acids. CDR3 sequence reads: CASSFSSGSSTDTQYF. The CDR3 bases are TGTGCCAGCAGCTTTTCCAGCGGGAGTAGCACAGATACGCAGTATTTT. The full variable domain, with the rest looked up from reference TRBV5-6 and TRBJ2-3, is DAGVTQSPTHLIKTRGQQVTLRCSPKSGHDTVSWYQQALGQGPQFIFQYYEEEERQRGNFPDRFSGHQFPNYSSELNVNALLLGDSALYLCASSFSSGSSTDTQYFGPGTRLTVL.

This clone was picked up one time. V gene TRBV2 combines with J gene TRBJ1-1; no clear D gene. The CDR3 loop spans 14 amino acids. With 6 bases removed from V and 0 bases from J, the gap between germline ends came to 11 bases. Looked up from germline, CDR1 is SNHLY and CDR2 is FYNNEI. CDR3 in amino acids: CASSGELVNTEAFF. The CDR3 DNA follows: TGTGCCAGCAGCGGAGAGCTCGTGAACACTGAAGCTTTCTTT.

The CDR3 coding sequence is TGTGCCAGCAGCCTGAGAATCGGGGGAAGCACAGATACGCAGTATTTT. It specifies CASSLRIGGSTDTQYF. V usage is TRBV7-9 and J usage is TRBJ2-3; D is possibly TRBD2 (6 bases). The germline V gene encodes CDR1 SEHNR and CDR2 FQNEAQ (reference sequence). V was trimmed by 5 bases and J by 0 bases, leaving 15 bases between them. This CDR3 has 16 amino acids.

CDR3 loop: CASSNRLAGADTQYF. The CDR3 DNA sequence: TGTGCCAGCAGCAACAGACTAGCGGGAGCAGATACGCAGTATTTT. V and J are TRBV6-5 and TRBJ2-3; 12 nucleotides match TRBD2. Germline loops: CDR1 MNHEY, CDR2 SVGAGI. Losses at the gene ends were 6 bases for V and 4 bases for J; bases not matched to a gene: 5. The CDR3 is 15 residues long.

The CDR3, as DNA: TGTGCCAGCAGCGCCGGACAGGGAAGCAGCCAGCCCCAGCATTTT. Its translation: CASSAGQGSSQPQHF. V usage is TRBV9 and J usage is TRBJ1-5; 8 bases fit TRBD1. This CDR3 is built from 15 residues. With 3 bases clipped from V and 7 bases from J, the junction kept 9 bases outside the gene matches. Germline V CDR1 and CDR2: SGDLS, YYNGEE.

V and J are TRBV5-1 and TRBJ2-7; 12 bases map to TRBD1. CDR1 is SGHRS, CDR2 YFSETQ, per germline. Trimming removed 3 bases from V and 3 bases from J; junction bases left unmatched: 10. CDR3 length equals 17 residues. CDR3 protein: CASSSGTGGDSRYEQYF. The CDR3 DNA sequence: TGCGCCAGCAGCTCCGGGACAGGGGGCGATTCCCGCTACGAGCAGTACTTC.

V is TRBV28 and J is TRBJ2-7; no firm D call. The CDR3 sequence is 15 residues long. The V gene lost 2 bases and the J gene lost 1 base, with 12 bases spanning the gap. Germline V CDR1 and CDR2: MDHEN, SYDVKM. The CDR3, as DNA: TGTGCCAGCAGTTTACCAGGCAGTTTTTCCTACGAGCAGTACTTC. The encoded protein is CASSLPGSFSYEQYF.

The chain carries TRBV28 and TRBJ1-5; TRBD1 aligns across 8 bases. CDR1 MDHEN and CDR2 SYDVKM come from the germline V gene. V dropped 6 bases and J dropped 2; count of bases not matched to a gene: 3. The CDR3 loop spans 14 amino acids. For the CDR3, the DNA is TGTGCCAGCAGCTCGGGACAGGGCAATCAGCCCCAGCATTTT. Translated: CASSSGQGNQPQHF.

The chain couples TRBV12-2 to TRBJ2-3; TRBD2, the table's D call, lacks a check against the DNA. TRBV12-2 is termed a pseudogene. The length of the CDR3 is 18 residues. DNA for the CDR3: TGTGCAAGTCGCTTAGCGGAGACTAGCGGGGAGCGCTCAGATACGCAGTATTTT. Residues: CASRLAETSGERSDTQYF.

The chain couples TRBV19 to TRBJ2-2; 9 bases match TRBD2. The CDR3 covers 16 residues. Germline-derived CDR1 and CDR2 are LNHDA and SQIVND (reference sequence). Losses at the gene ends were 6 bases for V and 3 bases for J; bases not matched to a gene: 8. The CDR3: CASSQTGLAYTGELFF. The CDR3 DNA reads TGTGCCAGTAGCCAGACGGGACTAGCTTACACCGGGGAGCTGTTTTTT.

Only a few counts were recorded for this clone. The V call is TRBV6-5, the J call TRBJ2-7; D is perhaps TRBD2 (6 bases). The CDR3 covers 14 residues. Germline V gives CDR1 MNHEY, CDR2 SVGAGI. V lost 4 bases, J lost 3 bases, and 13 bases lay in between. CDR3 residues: CASSFGQGLYEQYF. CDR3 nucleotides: TGTGCCAGCAGTTTCGGTCAGGGACTCTACGAGCAGTACTTC.

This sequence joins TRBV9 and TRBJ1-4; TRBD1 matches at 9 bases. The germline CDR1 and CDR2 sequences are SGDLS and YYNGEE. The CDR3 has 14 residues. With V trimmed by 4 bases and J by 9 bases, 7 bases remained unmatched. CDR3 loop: CASSPPDRGQKLFF. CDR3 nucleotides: TGTGCCAGCAGCCCTCCGGACAGGGGCCAAAAACTGTTTTTT.

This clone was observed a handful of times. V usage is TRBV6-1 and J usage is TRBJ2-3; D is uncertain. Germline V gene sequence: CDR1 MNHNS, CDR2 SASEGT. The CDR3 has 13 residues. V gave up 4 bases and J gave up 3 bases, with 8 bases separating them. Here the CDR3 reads CASSGPRTDTQYF. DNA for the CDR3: TGTGCCAGCAGTGGTCCCAGGACAGATACGCAGTATTTT.

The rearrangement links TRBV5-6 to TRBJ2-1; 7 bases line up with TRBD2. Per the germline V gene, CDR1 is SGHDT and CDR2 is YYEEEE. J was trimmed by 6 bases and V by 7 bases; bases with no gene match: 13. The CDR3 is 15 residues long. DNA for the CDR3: TGTGCCAGCCAGCGGGGCGCGGGAGCGACCAATGAGCAGTTCTTC. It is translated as CASQRGAGATNEQFF.